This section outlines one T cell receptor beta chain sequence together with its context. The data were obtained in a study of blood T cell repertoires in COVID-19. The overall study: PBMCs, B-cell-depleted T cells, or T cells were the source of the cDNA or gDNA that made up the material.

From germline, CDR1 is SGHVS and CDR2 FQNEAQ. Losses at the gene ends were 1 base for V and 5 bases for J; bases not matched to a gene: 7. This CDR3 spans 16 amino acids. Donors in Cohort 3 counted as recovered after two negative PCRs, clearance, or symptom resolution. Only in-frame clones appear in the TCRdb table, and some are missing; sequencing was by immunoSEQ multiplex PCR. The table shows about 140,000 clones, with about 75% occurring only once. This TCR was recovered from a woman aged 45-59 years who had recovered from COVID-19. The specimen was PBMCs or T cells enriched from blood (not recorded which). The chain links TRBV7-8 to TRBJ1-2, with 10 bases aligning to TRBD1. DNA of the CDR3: TGTGCCAGCAGCTTAGAGGGGACAGGGGCGTTTTATGGCTACACCTTC. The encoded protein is CASSLEGTGAFYGYTF. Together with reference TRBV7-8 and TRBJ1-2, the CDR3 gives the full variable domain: GAGVSQSPRYKVAKRGQDVALRCDPISGHVSLFWYQQALGQGPEFLTYFQNEAQLDKSGLPSDRFFAERPEGSVSTLKIQRTQQEDSAVYLCASSLEGTGAFYGYTFGSGTRLTVV.